The T cell receptor beta chain described here comes from a study of CD8 T cells in Susac syndrome (dated by TCRdb to about 2019). Broadly, across the study: Whether CD8+ T cell activation and differentiation in Susac syndrome was antigen driven was tested using repertoire sequencing. General study outcomes and caveats: The number of individuals in the TCR sequencing and HLA analysis was recognized as being relatively small.

RNA was extracted using the RNeasy kit, and roughly 0.5 to 1 ug of the RNA was reverse transcribed with random hexamers. The immunoSEQ multiplex PCR assay, covering 54 Vbeta and 13 Jbeta segments, was used to amplify TCR beta CDR3 regions. PCR amplification bias was corrected by using a synthetic template baseline for primer optimization and computational correction. As for the original processing: Reads were assigned to V, D and J genes according to IMGT and analyzed in immunoSEQ Analyzer, with only productive sequences retained. To calculate clonality, Shannon entropy was normalized by log2 of the number of productive unique sequences and then subtracted from one. Public and private clones were assessed among the 100 most prevalent clones of each patient and control. Susac-specific clones were defined as absent from healthy and MS cohorts, around 980 published viral clones and other ImmuneACCESS disease sequences. Through fastp at Q25 and MiXCR, TCRdb rebuilt clones from the public reads, retaining in-frame beta chains. Each entry merges the rows of one CDR3 protein and shows their most common DNA and genes. TCRdb's processing, not the authors' own work, is the source of the V and J calls. The sample includes approximately 100,000 distinct CDR3 sequences, with about 95% observed a single time. 0.096% of the sample is held by the ten biggest clonotypes.

A distance of 4 bases separates the germline ends of V and J, which lose 3 bases and 5 bases respectively. Via the germline V gene (reference sequence), CDR1 is LGHDT and CDR2 YNNKEL. The CDR3 numbers 11 residues from cysteine through phenylalanine. Only CDR3 DNA is held: 33 bases, read in frame from base 1. Notes on this clonotype: This receptor's antigen is unknown. No base quality information exists; no much larger clone differs at one position.

Peripheral blood CD8+ and CD4+ T cells from healthy donors, Susac syndrome patients and multiple sclerosis patients were profiled by high-throughput TCR beta sequencing. Healthy donors were age- and sex-matched controls. Bulk CD8+ and CD4+ T cells were purified by magnetic negative isolation, while CD8+ TEMRA cells were enriched using FACS. Blood was collected in EDTA tubes and processed within 24 hours, with PBMCs isolated through density gradient centrifugation. PBMCs intended for TCR sequencing were frozen in liquid nitrogen and were later thawed in a 37 degrees C water bath. The sorted or isolated CD4+, CD8+ and CD8+ TEMRA cells had a purity of 90% or higher.

The sequenced sample was CD4+ T cells from PBMCs. This clonotype was obtained from a human donor in good health. The rearranged chain carries TRBV3-1 and TRBJ2-5; the D gene is not confidently resolved. The bases are TGTGCCAGCAGCCACGTGGAGACCCAGTACTTC. Its protein product is CASSHVETQYF.